These 6 T cell receptor beta chains originate from one sample sequenced in a study of blood T cell repertoires in COVID-19. Profiling relied on immunoSEQ multiplex PCR, and the TCRdb table lists in-frame clones only, not all of them. The profile covers 430,000 or so clones, with 88% appearing a single time and about 1.5% taken by the ten largest. The sample was PBMCs or T cells enriched from blood (not recorded which). These receptors came from a woman younger than 30 who had been exposed to COVID-19.

The rearrangement joins TRBV28 to TRBJ1-2, with 12 bases lining up with TRBD1. V lost 6 bases to trimming and J lost 7 bases; unmatched junction nucleotides: 9. From germline, CDR1 is MDHEN and CDR2 SYDVKM. The CDR3 is 15 residues long. This chain's CDR3 is CASRLTGTGGSGYTF. In nucleotides, the CDR3 is TGTGCCAGCAGACTTACCGGGACAGGGGGCTCTGGCTACACCTTC.

This clone was counted once. The rearrangement joins TRBV2 to TRBJ2-2, with D tentatively TRBD2 (5 bases). Germline V lookup: CDR1 SNHLY, CDR2 FYNNEI. The CDR3 runs 18 residues. Between the trimmed V and J ends, which lost 2 bases and 5 bases, there was a span of 21 bases. CDR3 sequence (DNA): TGTGCCAGCAGTGAAAGATTCCTAGCCTCCTCGGGGACCGGGGAGCTGTTTTTT. Protein product: CASSERFLASSGTGELFF.

This clone was recorded once. This sequence joins TRBV28 and TRBJ2-1, with D possibly matching TRBD2 (5 bases). Between the trimmed V and J ends, which lost 5 bases and 8 bases, there was a span of 16 bases. Germline V CDR1 and CDR2: MDHEN, SYDVKM. The CDR3 is made up of 14 amino acids. CDR3 nucleotides: TGTGCCAGCAGTAATCAACTAGGGAGCTATGAGCAGTTCTTC. This codes for CASSNQLGSYEQFF. The whole variable domain, filled in from reference TRBV28 and TRBJ2-1, reads DVKVTQSSRYLVKRTGEKVFLECVQDMDHENMFWYRQDPGLGLRLIYFSYDVKMKEKGDIPEGYSVSREKKERFSLILESASTNQTSMYLCASSNQLGSYEQFFGPGTRLTVL.

This chain links TRBV9 with TRBJ2-5, with D perhaps matching TRBD1 (6 bases). The CDR3 spans 15 residues. CDR1 is SGDLS, CDR2 YYNGEE, per germline. V dropped 3 bases and J dropped 1 base, with 13 bases sitting between them. The CDR3 DNA reads as TGTGCCAGCAGCGGTAAAGGGGGAATCCAAGAGACCCAGTACTTC. Protein: CASSGKGGIQETQYF. Together with reference TRBV9 and TRBJ2-5, the CDR3 gives the full variable domain: DSGVTQTPKHLITATGQRVTLRCSPRSGDLSVYWYQQSLDQGLQFLIQYYNGEERAKGNILERFSAQQFPDLHSELNLSSLELGDSALYFCASSGKGGIQETQYFGPGTRLLVL.

The chain couples TRBV19 to TRBJ2-5; 7 bases line up with TRBD2. The CDR3 consists of 14 residues. Trimming took 1 base from V and 5 from J; bases not matched to a gene: 4. Germline-derived CDR1 and CDR2 are LNHDA and SQIVND (reference sequence). The CDR3 DNA reads TGTGCCAGTAGTATAGTTCACGGGGGGGAGACCCAGTACTTC. Protein product: CASSIVHGGETQYF.

The rearrangement uses TRBV19 and TRBJ1-5, with TRBD1 matching over 7 bases. This CDR3 is built from 16 residues. Germline loops: CDR1 LNHDA, CDR2 SQIVND (reference sequence). Trimming at V came to 5 bases and at J to 2 bases, leaving 9 bases not matched to a gene. CDR3 protein: CASSFTDRAGNQPQHF. DNA for the CDR3: TGTGCCAGTAGTTTCACCGACAGGGCGGGCAATCAGCCCCAGCATTTT.